This T cell receptor beta chain was sequenced in a study of follicular helper T cells after annual influenza vaccination (dated 2017 in TCRdb). For the study in its entirety: After each seasonal influenza vaccination, blood samples were collected on days 0, 7 and 28. To study recall of cTfh clones, some subjects were followed across successive annual vaccinations spanning the 2013-2014, 2014-2015 and 2015-2016 seasons. One week after vaccination, a second recruited cohort of more than nine subjects (Table S1) displayed a similar ICOS+CD38+ cTfh response. Multi-year samples were available from six subjects, with four subjects covering two vaccination seasons and two subjects covering three seasons. The 2013-2014 samples were cryopreserved, while the 2015 samples were processed right after collection.

Regarding this clone: Its antigen is unknown. Base qualities are missing; no much larger clone stands one base away.

The sample's time point label, decoded: 2015-2016 season, 7 days after influenza vaccination. Adults received seasonal inactivated influenza vaccine (Fluvarix), and TCRB sequencing tracked sorted blood CD4 subsets before and after vaccination. To be eligible, subjects had to be community-dwelling and could not have received an influenza vaccine during the previous 6 months. Reasons for exclusion included contraindications to influenza vaccine, substance abuse, HIV/AIDS, active malignancy, immunomodulatory medication, and active illness such as respiratory infection. At each time point, about 40 to 100 mL of blood was collected. Non-naive CD4+CXCR5+PD-1+ cells were defined as circulating Tfh and were sorted into two fractions, ICOS+CD38+ and ICOS-CD38-. Ficoll-Paque PLUS or SepMate separation was used to isolate PBMC. Before DNA extraction, cell subsets were sorted from PBMC on a BD FACS Aria. The protocol used for the library was the immunoSEQ multiplex PCR assay. Adaptive Biotechnologies carried out TCRB amplification, library preparation, sequencing and preliminary bioinformatics at Survey level resolution. TCRB sequencing used multiplex PCR amplification of genomic DNA from sorted cTfh populations. As for how the authors treated the data: Clonality was calculated in R as 1 minus normalized Shannon entropy, and the Gini index was computed with the R package ineq. To get the overlap score, the summed counts of shared sequences were divided by the total counts of all sequences in both of the compared samples. Fisher's exact test, with an assumed theoretical repertoire of 10^7 TCRB sequences, was used to assess the significance of shared clonotypes. In TCRdb, the immuneACCESS table is reduced to in-frame sequences with V and J assigned. These tables do not hold every clone; where another copy was compared, an unresolved V gene accounts for under half, and the others remain unexplained. D and trimming come from the DNA, and the V and J calls and clone size come from that table. The sample contains more than 2,000 clones, about 80% of them found a single time. 3.2% of the sample lies in the top ten.

From the cysteine through the phenylalanine, the CDR3 covers 15 amino acids. CDR3 DNA is the only sequence kept; it has 45 bases, read in frame from the first base. The germline V gene supplies CDR1 SGHTA and CDR2 FQGNSA. V is shortened by 0 bases, J by 5 bases, and the region joining them spans 13 bases. Points the paper makes about the study in general: Day 7 ICOS+CD38+ clones were most often found later in ICOS-CD38- cTfh, suggesting that subset may serve as a memory reservoir. Only about 9.5-23% of analyzed cells yielded productive TCRB sequences, so sampling of rare clonotypes was not possible. ICOS+CD38+ cTfh clonality correlated with the frequency of that population, and its change correlated with the change in circulating plasmablast frequency. Successive annual vaccinations recalled a recurrent oligoclonal ICOS+CD38+ cTfh response that contained tetramer and AIM influenza-specific clonotypes.

The specimen was CXCR5+ CD38- circulating T follicular helper cells from blood, collected 7 days after influenza vaccination. The label giving this sample's cell subset or site can be read as: circulating Tfh, non-naive CD4+CXCR5+PD-1+ (ICOS+CD38+ or ICOS-CD38-). The sequence was obtained from an adult who received the influenza vaccine. This receptor chain uses TRBV7-2 and TRBJ1-1; there is no confident call for the D gene. The CDR3 amino acid sequence is: CASSLADLQGTEAFF. The sequence in DNA is TGTGCCAGCAGCTTAGCTGATCTCCAAGGGACTGAAGCTTTCTTT.